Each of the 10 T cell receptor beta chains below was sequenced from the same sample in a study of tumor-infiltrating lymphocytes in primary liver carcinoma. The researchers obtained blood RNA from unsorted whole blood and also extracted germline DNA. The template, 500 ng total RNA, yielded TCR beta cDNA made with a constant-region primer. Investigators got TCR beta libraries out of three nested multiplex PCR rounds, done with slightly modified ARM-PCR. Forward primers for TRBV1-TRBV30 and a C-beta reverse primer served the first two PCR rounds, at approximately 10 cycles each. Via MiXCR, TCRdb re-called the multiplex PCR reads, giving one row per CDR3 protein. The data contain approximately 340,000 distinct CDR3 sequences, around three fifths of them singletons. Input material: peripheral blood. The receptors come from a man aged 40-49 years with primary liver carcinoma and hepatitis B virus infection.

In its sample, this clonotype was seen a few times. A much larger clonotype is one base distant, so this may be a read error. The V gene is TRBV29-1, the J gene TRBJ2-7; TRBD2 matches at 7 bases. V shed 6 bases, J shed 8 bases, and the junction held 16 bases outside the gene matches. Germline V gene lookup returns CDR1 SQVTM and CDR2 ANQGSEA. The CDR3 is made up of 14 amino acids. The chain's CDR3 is CSVHTRELAPKQYF. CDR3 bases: TGCAGCGTCCATACCAGGGAACTAGCGCCCAAGCAGTACTTC.

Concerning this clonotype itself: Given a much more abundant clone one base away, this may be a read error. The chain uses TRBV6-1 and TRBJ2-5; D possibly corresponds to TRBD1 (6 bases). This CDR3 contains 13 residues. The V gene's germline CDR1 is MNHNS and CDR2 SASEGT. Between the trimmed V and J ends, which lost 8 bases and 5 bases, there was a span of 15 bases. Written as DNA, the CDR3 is TGTGCCAGCCTATGGACAAGGGGGGAGACCCAGTACTTC. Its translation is CASLWTRGETQYF.

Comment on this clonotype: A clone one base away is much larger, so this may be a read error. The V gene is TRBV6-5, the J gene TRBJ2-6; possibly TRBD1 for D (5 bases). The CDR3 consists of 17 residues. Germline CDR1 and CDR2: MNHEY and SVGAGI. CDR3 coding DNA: TGTGCCAGCAGTTACGACCGACACCACTCTGGGGCCAACGTCCTGGCTTTC. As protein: CASSYDRHHSGANVLAF.

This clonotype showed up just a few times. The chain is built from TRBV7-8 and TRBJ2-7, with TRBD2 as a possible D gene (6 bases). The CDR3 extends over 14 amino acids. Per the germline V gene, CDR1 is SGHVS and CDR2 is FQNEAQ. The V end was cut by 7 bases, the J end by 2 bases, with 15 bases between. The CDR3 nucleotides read TGTGCCAGCACCGAGAGAGGGACTCCCTACGAGCAGTACTTC. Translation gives CASTERGTPYEQYF.

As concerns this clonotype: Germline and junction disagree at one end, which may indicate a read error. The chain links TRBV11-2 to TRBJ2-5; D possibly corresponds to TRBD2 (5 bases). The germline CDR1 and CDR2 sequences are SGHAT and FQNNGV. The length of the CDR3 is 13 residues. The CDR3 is CVSSLGREYVQYF. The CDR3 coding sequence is TGTGTCAGCAGCTTAGGCCGGGAATATGTCCAGTACTTC.

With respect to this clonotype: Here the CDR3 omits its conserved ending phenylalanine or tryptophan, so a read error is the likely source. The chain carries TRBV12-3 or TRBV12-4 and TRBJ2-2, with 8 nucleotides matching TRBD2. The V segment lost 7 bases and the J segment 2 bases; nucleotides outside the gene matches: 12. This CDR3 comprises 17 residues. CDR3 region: CASKPLAGGFNTGELFL. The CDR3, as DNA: TGTGCCAGCAAGCCCCTAGCGGGCGGGTTCAACACCGGGGAGCTGTTTTTA.

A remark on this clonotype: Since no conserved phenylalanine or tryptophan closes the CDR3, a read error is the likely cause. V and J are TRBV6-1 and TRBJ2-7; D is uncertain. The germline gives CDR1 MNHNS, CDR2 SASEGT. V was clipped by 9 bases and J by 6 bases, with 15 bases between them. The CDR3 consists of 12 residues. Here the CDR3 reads CASSDGPCEQYL. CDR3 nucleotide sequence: TGTGCCAGTTCCGACGGACCATGCGAGCAGTACCTC.

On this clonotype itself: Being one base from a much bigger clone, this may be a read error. CDR3 in DNA: TGTGCCAACAGCCGGGACGGCTCCTACGAGCAGTACTTC. Translating it yields CANSRDGSYEQYF. This chain joins TRBV6-1 and TRBJ2-7; the D gene could be TRBD1 or TRBD2 (5 bases each). This CDR3 contains 13 residues. CDR1 MNHNS and CDR2 SASEGT come from the germline V gene. Trimming stripped 10 bases from V and 0 bases from J, with 13 bases between.

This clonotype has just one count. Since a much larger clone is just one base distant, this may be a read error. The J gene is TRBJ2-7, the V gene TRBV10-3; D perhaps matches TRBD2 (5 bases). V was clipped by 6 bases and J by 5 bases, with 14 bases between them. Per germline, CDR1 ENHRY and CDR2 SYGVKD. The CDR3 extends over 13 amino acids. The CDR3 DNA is TGTGCCATCAGAGTAGACTCGCGGGACGAGCAGTACTTC. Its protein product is CAIRVDSRDEQYF.

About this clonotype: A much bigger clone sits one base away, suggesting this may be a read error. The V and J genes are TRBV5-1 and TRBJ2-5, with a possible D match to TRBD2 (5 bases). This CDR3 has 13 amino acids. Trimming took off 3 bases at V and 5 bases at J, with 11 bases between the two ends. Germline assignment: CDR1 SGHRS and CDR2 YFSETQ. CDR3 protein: CASSYDYLETQYF. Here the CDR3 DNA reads TGCGCCAGCAGCTACGACTATTTGGAGACCCAGTACTTC. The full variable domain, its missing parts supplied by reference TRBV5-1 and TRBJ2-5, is KAGVTQTPRYLIKTRGQQVTLSCSPISGHRSVSWYQQTPGQGLQFLFEYFSETQRNKGNFPGRFSGRQFSNSRSEMNVSTLELGDSALYLCASSYDYLETQYFGPGTRLLVL.